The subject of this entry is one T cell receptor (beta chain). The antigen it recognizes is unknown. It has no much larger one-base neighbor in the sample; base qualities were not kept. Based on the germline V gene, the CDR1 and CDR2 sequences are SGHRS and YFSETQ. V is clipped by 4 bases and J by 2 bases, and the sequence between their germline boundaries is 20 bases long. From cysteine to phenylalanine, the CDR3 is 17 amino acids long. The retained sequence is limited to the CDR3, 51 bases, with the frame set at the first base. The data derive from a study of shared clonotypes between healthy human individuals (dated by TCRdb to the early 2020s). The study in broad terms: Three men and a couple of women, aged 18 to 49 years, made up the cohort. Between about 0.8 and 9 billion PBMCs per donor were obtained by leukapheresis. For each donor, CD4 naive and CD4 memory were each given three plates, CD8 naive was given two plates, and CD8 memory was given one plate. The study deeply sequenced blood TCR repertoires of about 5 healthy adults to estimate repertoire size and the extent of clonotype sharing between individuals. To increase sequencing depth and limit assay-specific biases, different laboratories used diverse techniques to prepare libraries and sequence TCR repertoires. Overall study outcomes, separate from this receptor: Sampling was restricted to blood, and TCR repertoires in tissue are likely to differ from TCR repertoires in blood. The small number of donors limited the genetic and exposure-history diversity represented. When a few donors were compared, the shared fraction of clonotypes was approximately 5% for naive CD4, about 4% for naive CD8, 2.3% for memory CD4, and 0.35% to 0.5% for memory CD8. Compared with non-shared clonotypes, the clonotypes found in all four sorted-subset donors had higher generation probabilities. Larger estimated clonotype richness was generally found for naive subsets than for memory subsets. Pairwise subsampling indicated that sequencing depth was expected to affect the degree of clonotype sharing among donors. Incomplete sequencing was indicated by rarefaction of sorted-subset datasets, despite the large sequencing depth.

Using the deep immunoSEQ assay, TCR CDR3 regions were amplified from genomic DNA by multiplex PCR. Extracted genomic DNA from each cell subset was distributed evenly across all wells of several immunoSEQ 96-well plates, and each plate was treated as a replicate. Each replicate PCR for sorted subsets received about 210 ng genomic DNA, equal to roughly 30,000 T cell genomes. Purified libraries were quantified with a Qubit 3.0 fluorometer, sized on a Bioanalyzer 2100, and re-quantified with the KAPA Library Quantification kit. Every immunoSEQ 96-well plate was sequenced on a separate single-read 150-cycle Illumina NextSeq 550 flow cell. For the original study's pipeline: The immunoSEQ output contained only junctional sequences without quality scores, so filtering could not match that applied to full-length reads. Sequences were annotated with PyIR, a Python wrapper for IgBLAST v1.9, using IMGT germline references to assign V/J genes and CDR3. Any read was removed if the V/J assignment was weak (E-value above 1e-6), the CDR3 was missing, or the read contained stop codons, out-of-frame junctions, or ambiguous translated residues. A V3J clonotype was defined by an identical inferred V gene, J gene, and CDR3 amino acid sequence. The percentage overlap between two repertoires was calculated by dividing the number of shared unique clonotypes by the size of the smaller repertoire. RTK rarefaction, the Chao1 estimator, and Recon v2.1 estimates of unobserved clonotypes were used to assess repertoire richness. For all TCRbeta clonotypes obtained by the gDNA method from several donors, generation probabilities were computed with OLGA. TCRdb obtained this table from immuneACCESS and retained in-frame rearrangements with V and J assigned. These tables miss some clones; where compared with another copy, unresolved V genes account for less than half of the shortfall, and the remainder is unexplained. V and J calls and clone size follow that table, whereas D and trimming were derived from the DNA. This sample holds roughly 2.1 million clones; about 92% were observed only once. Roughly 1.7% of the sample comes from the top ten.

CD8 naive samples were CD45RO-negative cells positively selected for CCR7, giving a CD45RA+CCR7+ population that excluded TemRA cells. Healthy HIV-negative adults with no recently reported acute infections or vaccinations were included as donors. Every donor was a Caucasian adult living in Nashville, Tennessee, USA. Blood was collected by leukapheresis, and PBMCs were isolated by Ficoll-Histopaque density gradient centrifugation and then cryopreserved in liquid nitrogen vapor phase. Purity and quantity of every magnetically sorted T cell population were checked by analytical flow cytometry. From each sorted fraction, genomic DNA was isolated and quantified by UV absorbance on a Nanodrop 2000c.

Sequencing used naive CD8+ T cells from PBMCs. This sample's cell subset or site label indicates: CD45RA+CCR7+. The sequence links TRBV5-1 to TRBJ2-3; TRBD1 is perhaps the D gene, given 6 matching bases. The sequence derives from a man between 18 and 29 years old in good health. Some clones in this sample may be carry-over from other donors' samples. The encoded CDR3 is CASSPSWGRIITDTQYF. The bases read TGCGCCAGCAGCCCCAGCTGGGGGCGCATTATCACAGATACGCAGTATTTT.